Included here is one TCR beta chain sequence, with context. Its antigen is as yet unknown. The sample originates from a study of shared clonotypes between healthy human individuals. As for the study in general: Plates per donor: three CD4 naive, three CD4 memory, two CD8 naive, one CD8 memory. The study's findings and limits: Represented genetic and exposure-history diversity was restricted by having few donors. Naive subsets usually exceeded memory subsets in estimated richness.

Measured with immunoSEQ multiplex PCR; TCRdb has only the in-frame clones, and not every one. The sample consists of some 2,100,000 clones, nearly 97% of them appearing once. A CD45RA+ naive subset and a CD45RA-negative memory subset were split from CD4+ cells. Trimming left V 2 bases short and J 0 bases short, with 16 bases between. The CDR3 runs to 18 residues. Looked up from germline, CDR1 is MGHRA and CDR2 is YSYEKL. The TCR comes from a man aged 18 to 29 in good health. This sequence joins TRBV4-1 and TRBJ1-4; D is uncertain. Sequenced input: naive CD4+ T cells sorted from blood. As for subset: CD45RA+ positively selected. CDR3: CASSQTMGAGATNEKLFF. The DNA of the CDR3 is TGCGCCAGCAGCCAAACGATGGGAGCAGGAGCAACTAATGAAAAACTGTTTTTT.